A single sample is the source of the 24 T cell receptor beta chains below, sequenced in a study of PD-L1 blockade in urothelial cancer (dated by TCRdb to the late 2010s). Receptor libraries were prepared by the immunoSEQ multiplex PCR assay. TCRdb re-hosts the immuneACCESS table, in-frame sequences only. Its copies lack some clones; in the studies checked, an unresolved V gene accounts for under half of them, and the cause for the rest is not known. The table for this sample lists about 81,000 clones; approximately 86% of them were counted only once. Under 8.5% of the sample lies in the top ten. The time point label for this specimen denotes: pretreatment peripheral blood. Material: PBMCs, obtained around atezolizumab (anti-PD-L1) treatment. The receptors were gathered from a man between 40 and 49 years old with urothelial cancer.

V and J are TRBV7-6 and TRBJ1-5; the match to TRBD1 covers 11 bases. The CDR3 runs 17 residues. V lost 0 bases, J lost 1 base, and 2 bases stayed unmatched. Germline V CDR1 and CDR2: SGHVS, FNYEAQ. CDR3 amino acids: CASSLAGTGGSNQPQHF. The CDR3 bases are TGTGCCAGCAGCTTAGCCGGGACAGGGGGGAGCAATCAGCCCCAGCATTTT.

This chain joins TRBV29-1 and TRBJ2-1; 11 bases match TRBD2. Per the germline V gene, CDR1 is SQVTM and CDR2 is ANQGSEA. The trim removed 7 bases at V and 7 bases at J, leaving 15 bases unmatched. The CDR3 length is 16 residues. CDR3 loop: CSGGGLLAGGMNEQFF. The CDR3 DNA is TGCAGCGGGGGGGGGTTATTAGCGGGAGGGATGAATGAGCAGTTCTTC.

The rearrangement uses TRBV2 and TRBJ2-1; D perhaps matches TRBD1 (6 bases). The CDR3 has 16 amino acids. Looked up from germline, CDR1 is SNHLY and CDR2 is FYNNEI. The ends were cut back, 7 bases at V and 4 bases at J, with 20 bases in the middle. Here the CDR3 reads CASNPRGQGNYNEQFF. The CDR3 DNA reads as TGTGCCAGCAACCCCCGGGGCCAGGGGAATTACAATGAGCAGTTCTTC. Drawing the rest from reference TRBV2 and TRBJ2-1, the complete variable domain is EPEVTQTPSHQVTQMGQEVILRCVPISNHLYFYWYRQILGQKVEFLVSFYNNEISEKSEIFDDQFSVERPDGSNFTLKIRSTKLEDSAMYFCASNPRGQGNYNEQFFGPGTRLTVL.

CDR3 bases: TGTGCCATCAGGATGGACAGTACCTCACCCCTCCACTTT. This translates into CAIRMDSTSPLHF. The chain links TRBV10-3 to TRBJ1-6, with TRBD1 as a possible D gene (6 bases). This CDR3 has 13 amino acids. Trimming removed 6 bases from V and 10 bases from J, with 13 bases in between. Germline V gene lookup returns CDR1 ENHRY and CDR2 SYGVKD.

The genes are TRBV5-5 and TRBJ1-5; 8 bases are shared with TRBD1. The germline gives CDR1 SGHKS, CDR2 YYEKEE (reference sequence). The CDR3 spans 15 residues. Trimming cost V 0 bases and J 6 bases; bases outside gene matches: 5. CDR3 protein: CASSLVQGVRQPQHF. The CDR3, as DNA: TGTGCCAGCAGCTTGGTACAGGGGGTTCGTCAGCCCCAGCATTTT.

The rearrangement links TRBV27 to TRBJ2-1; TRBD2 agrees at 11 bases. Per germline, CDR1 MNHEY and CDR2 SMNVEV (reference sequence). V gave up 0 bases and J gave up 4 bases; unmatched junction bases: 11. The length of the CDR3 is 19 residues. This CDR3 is CASSLSGLAGGRVYNEQFF. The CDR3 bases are TGTGCCAGCAGTTTATCAGGCCTAGCGGGAGGCCGAGTTTACAATGAGCAGTTCTTC.

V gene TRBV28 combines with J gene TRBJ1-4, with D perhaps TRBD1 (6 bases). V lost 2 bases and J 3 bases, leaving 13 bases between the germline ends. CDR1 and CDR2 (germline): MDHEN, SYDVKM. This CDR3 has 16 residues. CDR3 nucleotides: TGTGCCAGCAGTTTACCCACGGACAGTCCTAATGAAAAACTGTTTTTT. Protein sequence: CASSLPTDSPNEKLFF.

For the CDR3, the DNA is TGTGCCAGCAGTTCTGACAGAAATCAGCCCCAGCATTTT. Protein sequence: CASSSDRNQPQHF. V gene TRBV7-2 combines with J gene TRBJ1-5; possibly TRBD1 for D (5 bases). The CDR3 has 13 residues. Trimming cost V 6 bases and J 4 bases, with 10 bases left between them. CDR1 SGHTA and CDR2 FQGNSA come from the germline V gene.

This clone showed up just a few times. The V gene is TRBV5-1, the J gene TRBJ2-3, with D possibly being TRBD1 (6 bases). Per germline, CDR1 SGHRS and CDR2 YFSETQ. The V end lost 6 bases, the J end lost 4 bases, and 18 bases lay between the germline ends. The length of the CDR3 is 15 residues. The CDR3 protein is CASIQGLRFADTQYF. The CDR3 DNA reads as TGCGCCAGCATTCAGGGGCTAAGGTTTGCAGATACGCAGTATTTT.

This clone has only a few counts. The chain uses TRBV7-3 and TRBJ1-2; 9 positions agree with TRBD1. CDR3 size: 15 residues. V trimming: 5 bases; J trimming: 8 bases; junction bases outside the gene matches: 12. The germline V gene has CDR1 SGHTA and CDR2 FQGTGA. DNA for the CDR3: TGTGCCAGCAGCCCCGGACAGGGGCCTATCCGGGGCTACACCTTC. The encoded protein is CASSPGQGPIRGYTF.

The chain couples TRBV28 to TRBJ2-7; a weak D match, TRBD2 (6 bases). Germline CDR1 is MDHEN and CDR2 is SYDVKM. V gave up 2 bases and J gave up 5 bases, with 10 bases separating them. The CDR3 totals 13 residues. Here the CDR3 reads CASSLGGGDEQYF. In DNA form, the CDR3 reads TGTGCCAGCAGTTTAGGGGGAGGAGACGAGCAGTACTTC.

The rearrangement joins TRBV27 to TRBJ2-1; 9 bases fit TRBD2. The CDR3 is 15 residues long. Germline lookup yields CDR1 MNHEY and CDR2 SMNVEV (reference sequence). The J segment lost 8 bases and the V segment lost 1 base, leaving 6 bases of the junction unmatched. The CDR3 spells CASSLLVAGAYEQFF. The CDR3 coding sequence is TGTGCCAGCAGTTTATTGGTAGCGGGAGCGTATGAGCAGTTCTTC.

This CDR3 is CASSLGGTHQPQHF. DNA for the CDR3: TGTGCCAGCAGTTTAGGGGGGACCCATCAGCCCCAGCATTTT. J is TRBJ1-5 and V is TRBV27; D perhaps matches TRBD1 (5 bases). Deletions cut 2 bases from V and 5 bases from J, with 10 bases between. The germline gives CDR1 MNHEY, CDR2 SMNVEV (reference sequence). This CDR3 has 14 residues.

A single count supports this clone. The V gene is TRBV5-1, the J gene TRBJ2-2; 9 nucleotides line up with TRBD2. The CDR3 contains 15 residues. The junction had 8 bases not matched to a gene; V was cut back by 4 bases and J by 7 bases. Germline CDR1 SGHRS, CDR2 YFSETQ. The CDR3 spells CASSGLAGPGGELFF. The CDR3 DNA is TGCGCCAGCAGCGGGCTAGCGGGACCCGGCGGGGAGCTGTTTTTT.

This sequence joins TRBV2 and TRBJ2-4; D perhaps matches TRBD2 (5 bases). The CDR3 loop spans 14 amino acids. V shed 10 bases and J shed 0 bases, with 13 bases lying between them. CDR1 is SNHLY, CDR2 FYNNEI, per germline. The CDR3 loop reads CAISTGLAKNIQYF. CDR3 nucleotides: TGTGCCATTTCCACGGGGTTAGCCAAAAACATTCAGTACTTC.

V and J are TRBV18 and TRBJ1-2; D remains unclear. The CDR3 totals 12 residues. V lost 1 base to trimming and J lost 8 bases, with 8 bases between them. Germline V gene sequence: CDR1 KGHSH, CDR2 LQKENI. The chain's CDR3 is CASSPLEGGYTF. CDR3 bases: TGTGCCAGCTCACCACTTGAGGGCGGCTACACCTTC.

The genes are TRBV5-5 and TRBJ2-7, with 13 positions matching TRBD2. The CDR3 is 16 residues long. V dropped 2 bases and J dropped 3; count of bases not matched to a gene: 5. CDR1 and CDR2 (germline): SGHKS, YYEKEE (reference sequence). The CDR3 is CASSFGTSGVVYEQYF. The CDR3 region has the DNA TGTGCCAGCAGCTTCGGGACTAGCGGGGTAGTCTACGAGCAGTACTTC.

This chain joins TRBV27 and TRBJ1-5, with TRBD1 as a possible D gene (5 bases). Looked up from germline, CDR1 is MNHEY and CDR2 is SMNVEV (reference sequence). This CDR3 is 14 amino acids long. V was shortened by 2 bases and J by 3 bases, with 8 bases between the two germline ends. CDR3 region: CASSLKGSNQPQHF. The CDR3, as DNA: TGTGCCAGCAGTTTAAAGGGGTCCAATCAGCCCCAGCATTTT.

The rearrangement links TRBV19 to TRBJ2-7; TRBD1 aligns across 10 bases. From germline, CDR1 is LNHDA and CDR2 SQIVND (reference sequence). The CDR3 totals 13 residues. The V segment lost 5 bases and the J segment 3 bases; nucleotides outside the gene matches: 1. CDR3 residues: CASSWDRGYEQYF. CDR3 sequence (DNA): TGTGCCAGTAGTTGGGACAGGGGCTACGAGCAGTACTTC.

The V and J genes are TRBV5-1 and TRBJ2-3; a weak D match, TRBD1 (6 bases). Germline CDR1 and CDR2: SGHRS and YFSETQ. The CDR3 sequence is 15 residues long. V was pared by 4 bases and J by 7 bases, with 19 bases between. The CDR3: CASSPLGAQGYTQYF. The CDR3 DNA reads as TGCGCCAGCAGCCCCCTGGGGGCCCAGGGATATACGCAGTATTTT.

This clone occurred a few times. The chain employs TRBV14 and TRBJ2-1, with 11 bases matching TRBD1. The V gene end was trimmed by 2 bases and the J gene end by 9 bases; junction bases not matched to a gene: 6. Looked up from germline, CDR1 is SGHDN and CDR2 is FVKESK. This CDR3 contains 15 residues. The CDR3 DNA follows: TGTGCCAGCAGCCAAAGGACAGGGGGCGAGAGTGAGCAGTTCTTC. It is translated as CASSQRTGGESEQFF. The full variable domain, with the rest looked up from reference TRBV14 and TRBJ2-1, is EAGVTQFPSHSVIEKGQTVTLRCDPISGHDNLYWYRRVMGKEIKFLLHFVKESKQDESGMPNNRFLAERTGGTYSTLKVQPAELEDSGVYFCASSQRTGGESEQFFGPGTRLTVL.

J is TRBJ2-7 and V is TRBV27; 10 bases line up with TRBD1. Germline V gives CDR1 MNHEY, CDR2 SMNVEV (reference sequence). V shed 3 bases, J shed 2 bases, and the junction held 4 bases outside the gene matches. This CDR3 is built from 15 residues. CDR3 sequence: CASSLTGGSPYEQYF. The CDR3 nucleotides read TGTGCCAGCAGTTTGACAGGGGGCTCCCCCTACGAGCAGTACTTC.

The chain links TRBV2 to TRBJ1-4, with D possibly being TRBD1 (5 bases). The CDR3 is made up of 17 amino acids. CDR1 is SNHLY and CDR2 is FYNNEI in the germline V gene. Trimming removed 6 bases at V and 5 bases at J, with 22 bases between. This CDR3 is CASRDRILGGVNEKLFF. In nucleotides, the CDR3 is TGTGCCAGCAGGGATAGGATACTGGGAGGGGTGAATGAAAAACTGTTTTTT.

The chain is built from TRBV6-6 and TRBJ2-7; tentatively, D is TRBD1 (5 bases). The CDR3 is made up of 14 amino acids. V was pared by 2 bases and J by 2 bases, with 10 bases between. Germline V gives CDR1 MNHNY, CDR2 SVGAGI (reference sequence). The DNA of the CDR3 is TGTGCCAGCAGTTACGGCCTAGGGGCCTACGAGCAGTACTTC. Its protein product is CASSYGLGAYEQYF.